This TCR beta chain was captured by sequencing in a study of blood T cell repertoires in COVID-19. Study at large: COVID-19 samples, acute and convalescent, were from the United States, Italy and Spain. The cDNA or gDNA used as material had been derived from T cells, B-cell-depleted T cells, or PBMCs.

The protocol was immunoSEQ multiplex PCR, while the TCRdb copy is restricted to in-frame clones and leaves out a portion. This sample has about 190,000 clones; approximately 78% occur once, and the top ten carry 2.8%. Sequenced input: peripheral blood. The origin of this receptor is an elderly woman with active or convalescent COVID-19.

CDR3 sequence: CASKSQGPVSEAFF. In nucleotides, the CDR3 is TGTGCCAGCAAATCGCAGGGCCCGGTTTCTGAAGCTTTCTTT. V usage is TRBV27 and J usage is TRBJ1-1, with D possibly being TRBD1 (5 bases). Per the germline V gene, CDR1 is MNHEY and CDR2 is SMNVEV (reference sequence). V lost 7 bases, J lost 6 bases, and 18 bases lay in between. The CDR3 is 14 amino acids.